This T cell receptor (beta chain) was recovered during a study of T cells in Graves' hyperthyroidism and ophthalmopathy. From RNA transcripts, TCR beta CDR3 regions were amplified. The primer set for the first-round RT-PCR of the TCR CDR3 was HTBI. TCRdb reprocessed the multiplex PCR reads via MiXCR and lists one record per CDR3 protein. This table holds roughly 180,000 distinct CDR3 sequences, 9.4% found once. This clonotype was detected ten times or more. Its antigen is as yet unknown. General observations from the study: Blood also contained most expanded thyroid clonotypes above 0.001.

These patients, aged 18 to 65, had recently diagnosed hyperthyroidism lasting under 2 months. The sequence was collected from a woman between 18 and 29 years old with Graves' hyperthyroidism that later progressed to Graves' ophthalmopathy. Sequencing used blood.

This chain's CDR3 is CATSLSNEQFF. The CDR3 nucleotides are TGTGCCACCAGCCTAAGCAATGAGCAGTTCTTC. The V call is TRBV24-1, the J call TRBJ2-1; D is unclear. Deletions cut 7 bases from V and 6 bases from J, with 6 bases between. The germline gives CDR1 KGHDR, CDR2 SFDVKD. The CDR3 runs to 11 residues.